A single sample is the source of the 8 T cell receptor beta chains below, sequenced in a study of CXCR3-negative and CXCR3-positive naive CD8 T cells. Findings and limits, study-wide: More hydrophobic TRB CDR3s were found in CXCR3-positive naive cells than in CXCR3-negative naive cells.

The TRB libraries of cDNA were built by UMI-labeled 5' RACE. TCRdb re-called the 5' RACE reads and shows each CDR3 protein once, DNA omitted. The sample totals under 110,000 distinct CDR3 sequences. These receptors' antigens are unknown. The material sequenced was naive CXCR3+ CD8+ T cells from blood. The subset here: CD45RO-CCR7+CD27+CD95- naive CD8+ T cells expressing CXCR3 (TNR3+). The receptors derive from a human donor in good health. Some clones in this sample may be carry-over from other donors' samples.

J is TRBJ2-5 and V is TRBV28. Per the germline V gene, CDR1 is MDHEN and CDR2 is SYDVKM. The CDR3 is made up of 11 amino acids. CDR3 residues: CASSLRGAQYF.

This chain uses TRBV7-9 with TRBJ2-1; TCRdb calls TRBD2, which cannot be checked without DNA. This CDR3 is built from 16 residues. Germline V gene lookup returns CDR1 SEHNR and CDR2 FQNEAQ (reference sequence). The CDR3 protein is CASSQSTSGGHNEQFF.

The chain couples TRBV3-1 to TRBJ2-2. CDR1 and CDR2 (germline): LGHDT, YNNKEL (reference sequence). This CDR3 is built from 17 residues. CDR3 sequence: CASSQDQESQFTGELFF. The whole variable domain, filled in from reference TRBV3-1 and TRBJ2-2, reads DTAVSQTPKYLVTQMGNDKSIKCEQNLGHDTMYWYKQDSKKFLKIMFSYNNKELIINETVPNRFSPKSPDKAHLNLHINSLELGDSAVYFCASSQDQESQFTGELFFGEGSRLTVL.

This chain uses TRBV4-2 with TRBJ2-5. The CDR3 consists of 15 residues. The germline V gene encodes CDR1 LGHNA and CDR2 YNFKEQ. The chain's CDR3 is CASSQAQRVQETQYF.

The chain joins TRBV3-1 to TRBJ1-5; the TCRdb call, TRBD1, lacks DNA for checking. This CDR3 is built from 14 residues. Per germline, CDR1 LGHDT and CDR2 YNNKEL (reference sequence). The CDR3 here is CASSSTGSNQPQHF.

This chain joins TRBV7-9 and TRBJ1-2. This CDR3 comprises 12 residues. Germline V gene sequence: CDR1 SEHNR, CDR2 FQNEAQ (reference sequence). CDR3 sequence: CASSLGGLDYTF.

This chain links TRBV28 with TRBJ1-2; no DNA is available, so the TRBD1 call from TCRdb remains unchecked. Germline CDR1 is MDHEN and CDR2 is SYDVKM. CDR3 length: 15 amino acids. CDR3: CASSLLDQGSDGYTF.

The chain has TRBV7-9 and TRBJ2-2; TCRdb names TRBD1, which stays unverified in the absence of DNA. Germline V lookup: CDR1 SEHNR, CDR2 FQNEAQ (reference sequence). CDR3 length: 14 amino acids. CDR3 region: CASPLPGAVGELFF.